What follows are 23 T cell receptor beta chains derived from one specimen sequenced in a study of ipilimumab plus nivolumab after autologous stem cell transplantation. Profiling relied on immunoSEQ multiplex PCR, and the TCRdb table lists in-frame clones only, not all of them. The sample contains roughly 45,000 clones, more than 70% of which appear only once. The source material was PBMCs, sampled in a trial of ipilimumab plus nivolumab as post-transplant consolidation. These receptors came from a male donor with multiple myeloma.

The chain links TRBV5-4 to TRBJ2-5; TRBD2 might be the D (7 bases). Gene TRBJ2-7 matches the end of the DNA better, so the J call may be wrong. CDR1 SGHNT and CDR2 YYREEE come from the germline V gene (reference sequence). The CDR3 contains 16 residues. For the CDR3, the DNA is TGTGCCAGCAGCTTCGGGGGTGCGGGGGCCCGGTACGAGCAGTACTTC. This gives the protein CASSFGGAGARYEQYF.

The V gene is TRBV30, the J gene TRBJ2-5; D is unclear. The J call may be faulty, since TRBJ2-7 better matches the DNA end. This CDR3 has 15 residues. Germline V gene sequence: CDR1 GTSNPN, CDR2 SVGIG (reference sequence). The CDR3 DNA sequence: TGTGCCTGGAGTGTTGGGCAGCTGAGCTCCTACGAGCAGTACTTC. Translated: CAWSVGQLSSYEQYF.

The gene calls are TRBV5-4 and TRBJ2-7; the D gene is possibly TRBD1 (6 bases). CDR3 length: 13 amino acids. Germline loops: CDR1 SGHNT, CDR2 YYREEE (reference sequence). V lost 6 bases to trimming and J lost 4 bases, with 14 bases between them. The CDR3 sequence is CASTTGQGYEQYF. The CDR3 DNA reads TGTGCCAGCACCACCGGGCAGGGGTACGAGCAGTACTTC.

This chain joins TRBV6-5 and TRBJ1-6, with D possibly matching TRBD1 (5 bases). Germline assignment: CDR1 MNHEY and CDR2 SVGAGI. The CDR3 sequence is 16 residues long. Trimming took 2 bases from V and 6 from J, leaving 14 bases between them. The CDR3 spells CASSYHDSGSNSPLHF. The CDR3 DNA sequence: TGTGCCAGCAGTTACCACGACAGTGGGAGTAATTCACCCCTCCACTTT.

The chain carries TRBV27 and TRBJ1-1; D is ambiguous. V was clipped by 4 bases and J by 7 bases, with 19 bases between them. CDR3 length equals 15 residues. Germline V gives CDR1 MNHEY, CDR2 SMNVEV (reference sequence). CDR3 DNA sequence: TGTGCCAGCAGTTCTACCTTTGGAACGAGGTATGAAGCTTTCTTT. Translated, it gives CASSSTFGTRYEAFF.

This sequence joins TRBV5-1 and TRBJ1-2; 9 bases fit TRBD1. This CDR3 region has 13 residues. V dropped 5 bases and J dropped 4; count of bases not matched to a gene: 3. In germline, CDR1 is SGHRS, CDR2 YFSETQ. The CDR3 sequence: CASRETGGYGYTF. The CDR3 DNA reads as TGCGCCAGCAGGGAGACAGGGGGCTATGGCTACACCTTC.

The chain couples TRBV28 to TRBJ2-1; 10 nucleotides match TRBD1. This CDR3 is 14 amino acids long. V shed 5 bases and J 16 bases; nucleotides not matched to a gene: 14. In germline, CDR1 is MDHEN, CDR2 SYDVKM. The CDR3 sequence is CASSGRDRGTIGFF. CDR3 coding DNA: TGTGCCAGCAGTGGCCGGGACAGGGGCACTATAGGTTTCTTC.

The V gene is TRBV7-8, the J gene TRBJ1-1; 9 bases align to TRBD1. CDR1 SGHVS and CDR2 FQNEAQ come from the germline V gene. The CDR3 loop spans 13 amino acids. The ends lost 4 bases at V and 11 bases at J; junction bases unmatched: 8. The CDR3 DNA follows: TGTGCCAGCAGCTCCACGGGGACAGGGACCGCTTTCTTT. As protein: CASSSTGTGTAFF.

This clone was observed once. This CDR3 is CASSLASGSFADTQYF. The CDR3 DNA is TGCGCCAGCAGCTTGGCTAGCGGGAGTTTCGCAGATACGCAGTATTTT. V is TRBV5-1 and J is TRBJ2-3; 10 bases agree with TRBD2. CDR1 and CDR2 from the germline V gene are SGHRS and YFSETQ. The CDR3 consists of 16 residues. Losses at the gene ends were 0 bases for V and 4 bases for J; bases not matched to a gene: 5.

This CDR3 reads CASSEQGQGNEKLFF. In DNA, the CDR3 is TGCGCCAGCAGTGAGCAGGGACAGGGTAATGAAAAACTGTTTTTT. V is TRBV10-2 and J is TRBJ1-4; 9 bases agree with TRBD1. Germline V gene lookup returns CDR1 WSHSY and CDR2 SAAADI. The CDR3 is 15 residues long. V gave up 2 bases and J gave up 4 bases; unmatched junction bases: 2.

The chain couples TRBV28 to TRBJ1-5; D is undetermined. The CDR3 is made up of 16 amino acids. Trimming removed 6 bases at V and 0 bases at J, with 15 bases between. Germline V gene data show CDR1 as MDHEN and CDR2 as SYDVKM. CDR3 sequence: CASSPPLGNSNQPQHF. The CDR3 nucleotides are TGTGCCAGCAGCCCACCCCTGGGAAATAGCAATCAGCCCCAGCATTTT.

The CDR3 spells CASSEIGNEETQYF. CDR3 bases: TGTGCCAGCAGTGAGATAGGGAACGAAGAGACCCAGTACTTC. The chain has TRBV2 and TRBJ2-5; D uncertain. Germline lookup yields CDR1 SNHLY and CDR2 FYNNEI. The V end was cut by 3 bases, the J end by 3 bases, with 11 bases between. The CDR3 is made up of 14 amino acids.

The chain carries TRBV19 and TRBJ2-3, with D possibly TRBD1 on 5 matching bases. Trimming removed 6 bases from V and 2 bases from J, with 15 bases in between. The CDR3 contains 15 residues. CDR1 LNHDA and CDR2 SQIVND come from the germline V gene (reference sequence). The CDR3 reads CASRPRATATDTQYF. CDR3 in DNA: TGTGCCAGTAGACCAAGAGCGACAGCCACAGATACGCAGTATTTT.

The sample holds a few counts of this clone. This CDR3 is CASSVGGYNQPQHF. The DNA for the CDR3 is TGTGCCAGCAGCGTAGGGGGTTACAATCAGCCCCAGCATTTT. This chain connects TRBV9 to TRBJ1-5; no definite D call. The CDR3 is 14 amino acids. Trimming left V 0 bases short and J 3 bases short, with 7 bases between. The germline gives CDR1 SGDLS, CDR2 YYNGEE.

This rearrangement joins TRBV9 to TRBJ2-1; perhaps TRBD1 as D (6 bases). CDR1 SGDLS and CDR2 YYNGEE come from the germline V gene. The CDR3 spans 14 residues. With 2 bases removed from V and 2 bases from J, the gap between germline ends came to 8 bases. This CDR3 reads CASSVRGPYNEQFF. The CDR3 DNA is TGTGCCAGCAGCGTCAGGGGACCCTACAATGAGCAGTTCTTC.

The V and J genes are TRBV11-3 and TRBJ2-1; TRBD1 aligns across 8 bases. Germline trimming cut 5 bases from V and 0 bases from J; bases unmatched to any gene: 6. The CDR3 extends over 16 amino acids. Germline lookup yields CDR1 SGHNT and CDR2 YENEEA. The CDR3 spells CASSSSGQVSYNEQFF. CDR3 sequence (DNA): TGTGCCAGCAGCAGTTCGGGACAGGTCTCCTACAATGAGCAGTTCTTC.

V usage is TRBV27 and J usage is TRBJ2-5; possible D gene TRBD2, 6 bases. Germline V CDR1 and CDR2: MNHEY, SMNVEV (reference sequence). The CDR3 totals 13 residues. V lost 5 bases to trimming and J lost 9 bases, with 16 bases between them. CDR3 residues: CASSHRDWRAQYF. As DNA, the CDR3 is TGTGCCAGCAGTCACCGGGACTGGCGGGCCCAGTACTTC.

The gene calls are TRBV12-5 and TRBJ2-7, with TRBD2 matching 13 bases. Trimming at V came to 5 bases and at J to 6 bases, leaving 19 bases not matched to a gene. The length of the CDR3 is 19 residues. CDR1 is LGHNT, CDR2 FRNRAP, per germline. DNA of the CDR3: TGTGCTAGTGGTCTCCCTTTCACTAGCGGGAGGGCCCAGGTTAGCGAGCAGTACTTC. Encoded protein: CASGLPFTSGRAQVSEQYF.

V usage is TRBV5-1 and J usage is TRBJ2-7; 9 bases agree with TRBD1. This CDR3 contains 15 residues. Germline V gene data show CDR1 as SGHRS and CDR2 as YFSETQ. With 3 bases clipped from V and 5 bases from J, the junction kept 9 bases outside the gene matches. This CDR3 reads CASSSSGTGFHEQYF. The CDR3, as DNA: TGCGCCAGCAGCTCGAGCGGGACAGGGTTTCACGAGCAGTACTTC.

This sequence joins TRBV6-4 and TRBJ2-2, with 9 bases matching TRBD2. The ends lost 4 bases at V and 2 bases at J; junction bases unmatched: 5. The CDR3 is made up of 16 amino acids. Germline V lookup: CDR1 MRHNA, CDR2 SNTAGT. CDR3 protein: CASSVIAGENTGELFF. The CDR3 DNA reads as TGTGCCAGCAGTGTCATAGCGGGGGAAAACACCGGGGAGCTGTTTTTT.

This rearrangement joins TRBV29-1 to TRBJ2-5; D not certain. The end of the DNA is better explained by TRBJ2-7, so the J call may be wrong. The germline gives CDR1 SQVTM, CDR2 ANQGSEA. This CDR3 contains 11 residues. The CDR3 loop reads CSIRNSYEQYF. The CDR3 nucleotides are TGCAGCATACGCAATTCCTACGAGCAGTACTTC.

This clone was recorded once. The chain couples TRBV5-1 to TRBJ2-6; D is ambiguous. V lost 0 bases and J 1 base, leaving 8 bases between the germline ends. The CDR3 is 16 residues long. CDR1 SGHRS and CDR2 YFSETQ come from the germline V gene. DNA for the CDR3: TGCGCCAGCAGCTTGGCCGTGGGGTCTGGGGCCAACGTCCTGACTTTC. It yields the protein CASSLAVGSGANVLTF.

This clone was seen more than once but under ten times. This chain joins TRBV29-1 and TRBJ2-5; 7 bases fit TRBD1. V was clipped by 7 bases and J by 1 base; unmatched bases: 3. This CDR3 is 12 amino acids long. CDR1 is SQVTM, CDR2 ANQGSEA, per germline. CDR3 DNA: TGCAGCGGGGGACAGATCCAAGAGACCCAGTACTTC. Protein sequence: CSGGQIQETQYF. The complete variable domain, with remaining parts taken from reference TRBV29-1 and TRBJ2-5, reads SAVISQKPSRDICQRGTSLTIQCQVDSQVTMMFWYRQQPGQSLTLIATANQGSEATYESGFVIDKFPISRPNLTFSTLTVSNMSPEDSSIYLCSGGQIQETQYFGPGTRLLVL.